These 19 T cell receptor beta chains were all obtained from the same sample, sequenced in a study of PD-L1 blockade in urothelial cancer. Libraries were prepared by immunoSEQ multiplex PCR; TCRdb keeps only in-frame clonotypes and omits some of them. The sample holds 95,000 to 150,000 clones, 86% seen once. Time point specified: peripheral blood 6 weeks after treatment start. The source was PBMCs, collected around atezolizumab (anti-PD-L1) treatment. Receptor source: a man between 50 and 59 years old with urothelial cancer.

The rearrangement links TRBV28 to TRBJ2-6; D remains ambiguous. The CDR3 loop spans 14 amino acids. V gave up 8 bases and J gave up 0 bases, with 8 bases separating them. CDR1 is MDHEN, CDR2 SYDVKM, per germline. The CDR3 sequence is CASRSFSGANVLTF. DNA of the CDR3: TGTGCCAGCCGGAGTTTCTCTGGGGCCAACGTCCTGACTTTC.

This clone is a singleton in its sample. The chain links TRBV28 to TRBJ2-3, with D possibly being TRBD1 (5 bases). V shed 3 bases and J shed 7 bases, with 8 bases lying between them. This CDR3 has 12 residues. Germline assignment: CDR1 MDHEN and CDR2 SYDVKM. Here the CDR3 DNA reads TGTGCCAGCAGTTTCCCAGGGAATACGCAGTATTTT. Translation: CASSFPGNTQYF.

The chain is built from TRBV5-1 and TRBJ2-3; a possible D gene is TRBD1 (6 bases). The CDR3 covers 15 residues. Per germline, CDR1 SGHRS and CDR2 YFSETQ. V was pared by 2 bases and J by 1 base, with 11 bases between. CDR3 region: CASSFSGVGTDTQYF. For the CDR3, the DNA is TGCGCCAGCAGCTTCTCAGGGGTAGGCACAGATACGCAGTATTTT.

The chain is built from TRBV5-1 and TRBJ1-1; D gene ambiguous. Germline-derived CDR1 and CDR2 are SGHRS and YFSETQ. CDR3 length equals 14 residues. The ends were cut back, 7 bases at V and 4 bases at J, with 17 bases in the middle. As DNA, the CDR3 is TGCGCCAGCGGCCCTGACATGTCTTTCACTGAAGCTTTCTTT. Its translation: CASGPDMSFTEAFF.

The chain is built from TRBV5-6 and TRBJ2-3; TRBD1 agrees at 9 bases. The ends lost 4 bases at V and 4 bases at J; junction bases unmatched: 4. This CDR3 spans 14 amino acids. Germline values: CDR1 SGHDT, CDR2 YYEEEE. In DNA, the CDR3 is TGTGCCAGCAGCGTGGGACAGGGCTCAGATACGCAGTATTTT. Amino acid sequence: CASSVGQGSDTQYF.

V and J are TRBV5-1 and TRBJ1-1; 9 bases map to TRBD1. CDR1 and CDR2 (germline): SGHRS, YFSETQ. The CDR3 consists of 14 residues. With 1 base clipped from V and 3 bases from J, the junction kept 1 base outside the gene matches. Here the CDR3 reads CASSLWDRDTEAFF. The CDR3 DNA sequence: TGCGCCAGCAGCTTGTGGGACAGGGACACTGAAGCTTTCTTT.

CDR3 sequence: CASSPLGAMGIYNEQFF. In nucleotides, the CDR3 is TGTGCCAGCTCACCACTAGGGGCTATGGGAATCTACAATGAGCAGTTCTTC. V and J are TRBV18 and TRBJ2-1; weak D call: TRBD1 (5 bases). V was clipped by 1 base and J by 3 bases, with 16 bases between them. Germline CDR1 and CDR2: KGHSH and LQKENI. The CDR3 has 17 amino acids.

The gene calls are TRBV5-4 and TRBJ2-1; the D gene is possibly TRBD2 (6 bases). The CDR3 is 17 amino acids. V was trimmed by 4 bases and J by 1 base, leaving 18 bases between them. Germline lookup yields CDR1 SGHNT and CDR2 YYREEE (reference sequence). The CDR3 region is CASSPGGSGISYNEQFF. Here the CDR3 DNA reads TGTGCCAGCAGCCCAGGTGGTAGCGGCATTTCCTACAATGAGCAGTTCTTC.

In its sample, this clone was seen many times. The V call is TRBV4-2, the J call TRBJ2-3; D call uncertain. The CDR3 runs 16 residues. CDR1 LGHNA and CDR2 YNFKEQ come from the germline V gene. Trimming took off 1 base at V and 0 bases at J, with 11 bases between the two ends. The CDR3 DNA reads TGTGCCAGCAGCCAAGTATCCATCGCGAGCACAGATACGCAGTATTTT. Amino acid sequence: CASSQVSIASTDTQYF.

The rearrangement links TRBV15 to TRBJ2-1; D not resolved. V lost 5 bases and J 9 bases, leaving 14 bases between the germline ends. The CDR3 is 13 amino acids. CDR1 is LNHNV, CDR2 YYDKDF, per germline (reference sequence). CDR3 sequence (DNA): TGTGCCACCAGCTTCAGGAATCTCGGTGAGCAGTTCTTC. Amino acids: CATSFRNLGEQFF.

The chain uses TRBV5-1 and TRBJ1-2; maybe TRBD1 (5 bases). This CDR3 has 14 amino acids. Trimming left V 4 bases short and J 8 bases short, with 18 bases between. Germline V lookup: CDR1 SGHRS, CDR2 YFSETQ. CDR3 loop: CASSPGGVYDGYTF. The CDR3 bases are TGCGCCAGCAGCCCCGGAGGGGTTTATGACGGCTACACCTTC.

V is TRBV15 and J is TRBJ2-7; 7 bases are a match to TRBD2. Germline CDR1 and CDR2: LNHNV and YYDKDF (reference sequence). With 5 bases clipped from V and 4 bases from J, the junction kept 8 bases outside the gene matches. This CDR3 has 14 residues. In nucleotides, the CDR3 is TGTGCCACCAGCGCCGAACAGCGGGAATACGAGCAGTACTTC. Its protein is CATSAEQREYEQYF. Full variable domain (remainder filled in from reference TRBV15 and TRBJ2-7): DAMVIQNPRYQVTQFGKPVTLSCSQTLNHNVMYWYQQKSSQAPKLLFHYYDKDFNNEADTPDNFQSRRPNTSFCFLDIRSPGLGDTAMYLCATSAEQREYEQYFGPGTRLTVT.

The chain recombines TRBV19 with TRBJ1-2, with 8 positions matching TRBD1. Germline V gene data show CDR1 as LNHDA and CDR2 as SQIVND (reference sequence). Germline trimming cut 7 bases from V and 8 bases from J; bases unmatched to any gene: 9. This CDR3 is 13 amino acids long. This chain's CDR3 is CASIPGGASGYTF. Here the CDR3 DNA reads TGTGCCAGTATACCAGGGGGCGCGTCCGGCTACACCTTC. Together with reference TRBV19 and TRBJ1-2, the CDR3 gives the full variable domain: DGGITQSPKYLFRKEGQNVTLSCEQNLNHDAMYWYRQDPGQGLRLIYYSQIVNDFQKGDIAEGYSVSREKKESFPLTVTSAQKNPTAFYLCASIPGGASGYTFGSGTRLTVV.

This clone came up once. The genes are TRBV11-2 and TRBJ2-2, with 8 bases fitting TRBD2. The CDR3 consists of 18 residues. CDR1 is SGHAT and CDR2 is FQNNGV in the germline V gene. The junction had 15 bases not matched to a gene; V was cut back by 3 bases and J by 6 bases. CDR3 protein: CASSFPEGSGRMSGELFF. For the CDR3, the DNA is TGTGCCAGCAGCTTTCCCGAGGGGAGCGGGAGAATGTCCGGGGAGCTGTTTTTT.

The chain uses TRBV9 and TRBJ2-3, with TRBD2 matching over 9 bases. The length of the CDR3 is 16 residues. Germline V gene sequence: CDR1 SGDLS, CDR2 YYNGEE. The junction had 4 bases not matched to a gene; V was cut back by 0 bases and J by 2 bases. CDR3 nucleotide sequence: TGTGCCAGCAGCGTAGGACTAGCGGCGTACACAGATACGCAGTATTTT. Protein product: CASSVGLAAYTDTQYF.

This rearrangement joins TRBV19 to TRBJ1-1; 7 nucleotides agree with TRBD1. The CDR3 contains 20 residues. Germline V gene lookup returns CDR1 LNHDA and CDR2 SQIVND (reference sequence). With 5 bases clipped from V and 4 bases from J, the junction kept 25 bases outside the gene matches. CDR3 nucleotide sequence: TGTGCCAGTAGTCCGAGACAGGGTCGGGTGGTAGATAGTCTGGGCACTGAAGCTTTCTTT. Its protein is CASSPRQGRVVDSLGTEAFF.

This chain joins TRBV19 and TRBJ2-5, with 10 bases lining up with TRBD1. This CDR3 has 16 amino acids. V was clipped by 5 bases and J by 5 bases; unmatched bases: 11. Germline lookup yields CDR1 LNHDA and CDR2 SQIVND (reference sequence). The CDR3 DNA reads as TGTGCCAGTAGTCGGGGACAGGGGTTAGGTTTGGAGACCCAGTACTTC. Protein sequence: CASSRGQGLGLETQYF.

V and J are TRBV5-4 and TRBJ1-6, with 9 bases lining up with TRBD1. The CDR3 sequence is 15 residues long. Germline CDR1 is SGHNT and CDR2 is YYREEE (reference sequence). V was clipped by 4 bases and J by 6 bases; unmatched bases: 5. CDR3 sequence: CASSGRQGGNSPLHF. The DNA for the CDR3 is TGTGCCAGCAGCGGACGACAGGGGGGTAATTCACCCCTCCACTTT.

The chain couples TRBV10-3 to TRBJ1-1, with 7 bases identical to TRBD1. The CDR3 has 13 residues. J lost 5 bases, V lost 4 bases, and 4 bases had no gene match. Germline V gene sequence: CDR1 ENHRY, CDR2 SYGVKD. The chain's CDR3 is CAISAQGGTEAFF. In DNA, the CDR3 is TGTGCCATCAGTGCCCAGGGGGGAACTGAAGCTTTCTTT.